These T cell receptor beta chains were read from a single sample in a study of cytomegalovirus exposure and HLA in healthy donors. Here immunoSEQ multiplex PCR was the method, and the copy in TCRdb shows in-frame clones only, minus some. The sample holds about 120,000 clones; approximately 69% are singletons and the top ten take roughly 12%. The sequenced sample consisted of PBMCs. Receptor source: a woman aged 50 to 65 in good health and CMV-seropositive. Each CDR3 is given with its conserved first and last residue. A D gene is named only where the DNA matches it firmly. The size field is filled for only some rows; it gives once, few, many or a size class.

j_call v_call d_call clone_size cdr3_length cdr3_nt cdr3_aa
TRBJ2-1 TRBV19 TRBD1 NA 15 TGTGCCAGTAGTATACAGGGGGTAGTCTTCAATGAGCAGTTCTTC CASSIQGVVFNEQFF
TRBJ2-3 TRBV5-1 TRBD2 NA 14 TGCGCCAGCAGAAGACTAGCGGAAACAGATACGCAGTATTTT CASRRLAETDTQYF
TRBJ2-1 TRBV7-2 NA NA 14 TGTGCCAGCAGCGTAAGCGGAGTTAACAATGAGCAGTTCTTC CASSVSGVNNEQFF
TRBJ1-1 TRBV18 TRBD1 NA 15 TGTGCCAGCTCACCCCCAGGGACAGGGCAACAGGAAGCTTTCTTT CASSPPGTGQQEAFF
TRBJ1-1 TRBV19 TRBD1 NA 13 TGTGCCAGTAGTAACGACAGGGACACTGAAGCTTTCTTT CASSNDRDTEAFF
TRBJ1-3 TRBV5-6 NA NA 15 TGTGCCAGCAGCTTGGGACAGAACTCTGGAAACACCATATATTTT CASSLGQNSGNTIYF
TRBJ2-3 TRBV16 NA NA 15 TGTGCCAGCAGCCAAGATAGCGGAAGCACAGATACGCAGTATTTT CASSQDSGSTDTQYF
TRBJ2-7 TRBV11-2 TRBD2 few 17 TGTGCCAGCAGCTTAGATGGGGCTAGCGGGAACTCCTACGAGCAGTACTTC CASSLDGASGNSYEQYF
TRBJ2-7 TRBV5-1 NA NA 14 TGCGCCAGCAGCTTGGGGGGCCTCCCGGGCGAGCAGTACTTC CASSLGGLPGEQYF
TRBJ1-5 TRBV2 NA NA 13 TGTGCCAGCAGTGGGGGGGGTTGGCAGCCCCAGCATTTT CASSGGGWQPQHF
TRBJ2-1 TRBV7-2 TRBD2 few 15 TGTGCCAGCAGCTCCCGGGAGGGTCCCTACAATGAGCAGTTCTTC CASSSREGPYNEQFF
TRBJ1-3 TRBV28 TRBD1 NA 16 TGTGCCAGCAGTCCTACAGGGGGTGCTTATGGAAACACCATATATTTT CASSPTGGAYGNTIYF
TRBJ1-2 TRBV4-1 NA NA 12 TGCGCCAGCAGCCACCCACGCGGGGGCTACACCTTC CASSHPRGGYTF
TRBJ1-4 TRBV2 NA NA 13 TGTGCCAGCAGTGTACAGGGTTTCGAAAAACTGTTTTTT CASSVQGFEKLFF
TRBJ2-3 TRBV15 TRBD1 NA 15 TGTGCCACCAGCAGAGTGGACAGGGAGGAAGATACGCAGTATTTT CATSRVDREEDTQYF
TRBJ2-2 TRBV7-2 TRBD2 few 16 TGTGCCAGCAGCTTAGCGGCGGGGGGGCCGACCGGGGAGCTGTTTTTT CASSLAAGGPTGELFF
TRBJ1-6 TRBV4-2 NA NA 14 TGTGCCAGCAGCCAACAACAGTATAATTCACCCCTCCACTTT CASSQQQYNSPLHF
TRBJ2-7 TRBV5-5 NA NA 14 TGTGCCAGCAGCCCGACCCCCGGGTCCTACGAGCAGTACTTC CASSPTPGSYEQYF
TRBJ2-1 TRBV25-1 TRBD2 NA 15 TGTGCCAGCAGTGTAGGTCTAGCGGGGGACAATGAGCAGTTCTTC CASSVGLAGDNEQFF
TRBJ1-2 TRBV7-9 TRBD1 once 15 TGTGCCAGCAGCCCAGGGACAGGGGGGAACTATGGCTACACCTTC CASSPGTGGNYGYTF
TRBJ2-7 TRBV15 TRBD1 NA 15 TGTGCCACCAGGAAGGGACAGACGAGTCCCTACGAGCAGTACTTC CATRKGQTSPYEQYF
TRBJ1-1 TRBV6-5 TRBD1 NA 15 TGTGCCAGCAGTCGACAGGGGAACATGAACACTGAAGCTTTCTTT CASSRQGNMNTEAFF
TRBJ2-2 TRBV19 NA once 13 TGTGCCAGTAGTATAGCAAACACCGGGGAGCTGTTTTTT CASSIANTGELFF
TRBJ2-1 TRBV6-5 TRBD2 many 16 TGTGCCAGCAGTTACGCCTCTAGCGGGACACACAATGAGCAGTTCTTC CASSYASSGTHNEQFF
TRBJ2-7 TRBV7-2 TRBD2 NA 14 TGTGCCAGCAGCATTAGCGGGGGAGCCTACGAGCAGTACTTC CASSISGGAYEQYF
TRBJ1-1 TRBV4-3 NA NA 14 TGCGCCAGCAGCCGGAGTTCTATGAACACTGAAGCTTTCTTT CASSRSSMNTEAFF
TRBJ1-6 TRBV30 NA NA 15 TGTGCCTGGGGTCCCAGTCAGGCTATACGATCACCCCTCCACTTT CAWGPSQAIRSPLHF
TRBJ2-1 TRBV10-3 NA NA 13 TGTGCCATACTTAGCGGCGCGCCTAATGAGCAGTTCTTC CAILSGAPNEQFF
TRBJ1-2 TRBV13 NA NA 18 TGTGCCAGCAGCAACCCACAGGAGCGATCAAAACCTAAGCATGGCTACACCTTC CASSNPQERSKPKHGYTF
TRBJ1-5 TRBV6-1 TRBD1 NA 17 TGTGCCAGCAGTGAACAGGGGGGCAGGGCAGGCAATCAGCCCCAGCATTTT CASSEQGGRAGNQPQHF
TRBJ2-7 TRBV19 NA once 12 TGTGCCAGTAGTCACGGACTCTACGAGCAGTACTTC CASSHGLYEQYF
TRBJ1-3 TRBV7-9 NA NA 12 TGTGCCAGCACTGTGGGGGGGGGCACCATATATTTT CASTVGGGTIYF
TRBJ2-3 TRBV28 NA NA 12 TGTGCCAGCAGTCAAGGGGGAGATACGCAGTATTTT CASSQGGDTQYF
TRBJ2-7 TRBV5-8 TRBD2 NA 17 TGTGCCAGCAGGAGGCGGATTGGGACTAGCGGGAGCTACGAGCAGTACTTC CASRRRIGTSGSYEQYF
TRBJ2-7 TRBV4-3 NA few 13 TGCGCCAGCAGCCAGTTGACAGGCCTAGTGCAGTACTTC CASSQLTGLVQYF
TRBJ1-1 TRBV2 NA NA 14 TGTGCCAGCAGTGTCGGCCAGGGGAACACTGAAGCTTTCTTT CASSVGQGNTEAFF
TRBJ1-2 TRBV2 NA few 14 TGTGCCAGCACCACCACAGGGCTTAACTATGGCTACACCTTC CASTTTGLNYGYTF
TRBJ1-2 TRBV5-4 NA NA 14 TGTGCCAGCAGCACCGGGGGGCAGACGAATGGCTACACCTTC CASSTGGQTNGYTF
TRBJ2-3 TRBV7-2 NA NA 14 TGTGCCAGCAGCTTGGGCCTGGAGGTAGCTACGCAGTATTTT CASSLGLEVATQYF
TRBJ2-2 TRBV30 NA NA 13 TGTGCCTGGAGTGCACAGAACACCGGGGAGCTGTTTTTT CAWSAQNTGELFF
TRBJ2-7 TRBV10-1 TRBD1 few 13 TGCGCCAGCAGTGAGTCTGGACAGGGCGAGCAGTACTTC CASSESGQGEQYF
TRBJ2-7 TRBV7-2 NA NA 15 TGTGCCAGCAGCTCCCGAGGGGGCGCGGGGAACGAGCAGTACTTC CASSSRGGAGNEQYF
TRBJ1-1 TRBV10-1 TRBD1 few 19 TGCGCCAGCAGGGGACAGGGGGTTTCCTTACTCTTATCCGGCACTGAAGCTTTCTTT CASRGQGVSLLLSGTEAFF
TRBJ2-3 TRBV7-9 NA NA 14 TGTGCCAGCAGCCCAAGTTCAGGGCGAGATACGCAGTATTTT CASSPSSGRDTQYF
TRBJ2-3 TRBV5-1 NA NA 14 TGCGCCAGCAGCTTGCCCGGGGGGCTAAATACGCAGTATTTT CASSLPGGLNTQYF
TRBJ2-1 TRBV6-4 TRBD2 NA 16 TGTGCCAGCAGTGAATGGTCGAGCGGGAGGGCCAATGAGCAGTTCTTC CASSEWSSGRANEQFF
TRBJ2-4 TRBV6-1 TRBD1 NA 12 TGTGCCGCAACAGGGGGTGAAAACATTCAGTACTTC CAATGGENIQYF
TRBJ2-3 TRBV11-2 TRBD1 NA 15 TGTGCCAGCAGCTTAGGAGACAGGGTGAAGGATACGCAGTATTTT CASSLGDRVKDTQYF